Following are 6 T cell receptor beta chains from one sample sequenced in a study of T cell responses to AZD1222 COVID-19 vaccine. This table comes from immunoSEQ multiplex PCR, and its TCRdb copy is limited to in-frame clones, with some not included. The sample shows some 250,000 clones, 94% of them seen only once. The sample consisted of peripheral blood, taken 28 days after the second AZD1222 dose. The receptors derive from an adult who received the AZD1222 COVID-19 vaccine.

This clone was observed a handful of times. The rearrangement joins TRBV25-1 to TRBJ1-5; D is perhaps TRBD1 (5 bases). CDR1 MGHDK and CDR2 SYGVNS come from the germline V gene. Trimming pared 3 bases from V and 6 bases from J, leaving 15 bases between. The length of the CDR3 is 15 residues. In DNA, the CDR3 is TGTGCCAGCAGTGATTCAGTGTGGGGCGGTCAGCCCCAGCATTTT. Its translation is CASSDSVWGGQPQHF.

The chain carries TRBV28 and TRBJ2-7; 7 nucleotides match TRBD1. The CDR3 is made up of 15 amino acids. V shed 4 bases and J 6 bases; nucleotides not matched to a gene: 12. Germline-derived CDR1 and CDR2 are MDHEN and SYDVKM. The CDR3 is CASSSGQVGSGEQYF. DNA of the CDR3: TGTGCCAGCAGTTCCGGACAGGTGGGGTCGGGCGAGCAGTACTTC.

V and J are TRBV7-2 and TRBJ1-5; possibly TRBD1 for D (6 bases). This CDR3 has 13 residues. The V and J ends lost 7 bases and 9 bases respectively, with 16 bases between them. Germline V gene sequence: CDR1 SGHTA, CDR2 FQGNSA. The CDR3 nucleotides read TGTGCCAGCACGCAGACGGGACAAGCGCCCCAGCATTTT. It specifies CASTQTGQAPQHF. Full variable domain (missing parts from reference TRBV7-2 and TRBJ1-5): GAGVSQSPSNKVTEKGKDVELRCDPISGHTALYWYRQSLGQGLEFLIYFQGNSAPDKSGLPSDRFSAERTGGSVSTLTIQRTQQEDSAVYLCASTQTGQAPQHFGDGTRLSIL.

This rearrangement joins TRBV28 to TRBJ1-1; D is ambiguous. Trimming pared 6 bases from V and 1 base from J, leaving 18 bases between. This CDR3 region has 16 residues. The germline gives CDR1 MDHEN, CDR2 SYDVKM. This CDR3 reads CASRLVTGLSNTEAFF. The CDR3 nucleotides are TGTGCCAGCAGACTCGTCACCGGGTTATCGAACACTGAAGCTTTCTTT.

CDR3 bases: TGCGCCAGCAGCTTCCTTGCCCCCGGGGGAGAGCAGTACTTC. Protein sequence: CASSFLAPGGEQYF. The rearrangement joins TRBV5-1 to TRBJ2-7; D is perhaps TRBD2 (6 bases). This CDR3 is 14 amino acids long. Germline V lookup: CDR1 SGHRS, CDR2 YFSETQ. Trimming left V 2 bases short and J 7 bases short, with 16 bases between. The full variable domain, completed using reference TRBV5-1 and TRBJ2-7, is KAGVTQTPRYLIKTRGQQVTLSCSPISGHRSVSWYQQTPGQGLQFLFEYFSETQRNKGNFPGRFSGRQFSNSRSEMNVSTLELGDSALYLCASSFLAPGGEQYFGPGTRLTVT.

CDR3 amino acids: CASSFTGGAAFF. CDR3 nucleotide sequence: TGTGCCAGCAGCTTTACAGGGGGAGCGGCTTTCTTT. V usage is TRBV11-2 and J usage is TRBJ1-1, with TRBD1 matching over 8 bases. CDR1 is SGHAT, CDR2 FQNNGV, per germline. Trimming removed 3 bases from V and 11 bases from J; junction bases left unmatched: 5. The CDR3 totals 12 residues.